This T cell receptor beta chain emerged from a study of blood T cell repertoires in COVID-19. At the level of the study: Sites across the United States, Italy and Spain contributed samples from acute and convalescent COVID-19.

Trimming cost V 1 base and J 6 bases, with 21 bases left between them. This CDR3 has 18 amino acids. Germline CDR1 and CDR2: KGHSH and LQKENI. Those enrolled, adults aged roughly 18 to 89 years, came from around 25 US areas. Repertoires were generated with immunoSEQ multiplex PCR, while TCRdb's copy carries only in-frame clones and drops some. The profile covers 130,000 to 150,000 clones, with over 80% appearing a single time and roughly 10% taken by the ten largest. The TCR sequence derives from a man in his 60s who had recovered from COVID-19. This chain joins TRBV18 and TRBJ1-4; possible D gene TRBD1, 6 bases. Sequenced input: PBMCs or T cells enriched from blood (not recorded which). CDR3 in amino acids: CASSPQRGAVGGDEKLFF. CDR3 DNA sequence: TGTGCCAGCTCACCACAACGGGGGGCGGTCGGAGGAGATGAAAAACTGTTTTTT. Full variable domain (rest looked up from reference TRBV18 and TRBJ1-4): NAGVMQNPRHLVRRRGQEARLRCSPMKGHSHVYWYRQLPEEGLKFMVYLQKENIIDESGMPKERFSAEFPKEGPSILRIQQVVRGDSAAYFCASSPQRGAVGGDEKLFFGSGTQLSVL.